These 29 T cell receptor beta chains originate from one sample sequenced in a study of blood T cell repertoires in COVID-19. Clones were read by immunoSEQ multiplex PCR, and TCRdb kept only the in-frame ones, dropping some. The data hold 140,000 to 150,000 clones, with around 83% observed a single time. The sequenced sample consisted of peripheral blood. The receptors here all came from a man between 60 and 75 years old with active or convalescent COVID-19.

The rearrangement links TRBV28 to TRBJ1-1; 10 bases fit TRBD1. V shed 6 bases, J shed 0 bases, and the junction held 10 bases outside the gene matches. The CDR3 covers 17 residues. Germline V lookup: CDR1 MDHEN, CDR2 SYDVKM. The CDR3 protein is CASSTPGTGVMNTEAFF. The CDR3 region has the DNA TGTGCCAGCAGCACCCCCGGGACAGGGGTTATGAACACTGAAGCTTTCTTT.

The rearrangement joins TRBV14 to TRBJ1-3; D gene uncertain. CDR1 and CDR2 from the germline V gene are SGHDN and FVKESK. Trimming removed 3 bases at V and 10 bases at J, with 22 bases between. CDR3 length equals 16 residues. The CDR3 sequence is CASSHPGGRSGTTIYF. The CDR3 coding sequence is TGTGCCAGCAGCCACCCAGGCGGGAGAAGCGGAACAACCATATATTTT.

This clone was counted between two and nine times. V usage is TRBV9 and J usage is TRBJ2-5; D not resolved. Germline-derived CDR1 and CDR2 are SGDLS and YYNGEE. The CDR3 sequence is 13 residues long. Trimming removed 3 bases at V and 7 bases at J, with 13 bases between. The CDR3 region has the DNA TGTGCCAGCAGCGAGCATAACACGGGGACCCAGTACTTC. Translation gives CASSEHNTGTQYF.

The V gene is TRBV18, the J gene TRBJ1-1; D is unresolved. With 0 bases removed from V and 1 base from J, the gap between germline ends came to 9 bases. The CDR3 covers 15 residues. Germline lookup yields CDR1 KGHSH and CDR2 LQKENI. The CDR3 nucleotides read TGTGCCAGCTCACCACCGTACGGGAAGAACACTGAAGCTTTCTTT. Translation gives CASSPPYGKNTEAFF.

The sample holds a few counts of this clone. The CDR3 here is CASALRGQGIREQYF. The DNA for the CDR3 is TGTGCCAGCGCCCTACGGGGACAGGGGATCCGCGAGCAGTACTTC. The chain joins TRBV13 to TRBJ2-7; 10 bases are a match to TRBD1. The CDR3 sequence is 15 residues long. J was trimmed by 6 bases and V by 8 bases; bases with no gene match: 13. Germline CDR1 and CDR2: PRHDT and FYEKMQ (reference sequence).

The chain is built from TRBV6-2 or TRBV6-3 and TRBJ2-3, with 10 positions matching TRBD1. Germline V gene sequence: CDR1 MNHEY, CDR2 SVGEGT. The CDR3 extends over 17 amino acids. Trimming removed 4 bases from V and 5 bases from J; junction bases left unmatched: 12. The CDR3 nucleotides are TGTGCCAGCAGTTGGACAGGGGGTGTTTACCAAGGAGATACGCAGTATTTT. Protein: CASSWTGGVYQGDTQYF.

Here the CDR3 DNA reads TGCGCCAGCAGCAAGGGGGGCGGACTAGCGCCTTACGAGCAGTACGTC. Amino acids: CASSKGGGLAPYEQYV. This chain connects TRBV5-1 to TRBJ2-7, with 9 positions matching TRBD2. Germline V gives CDR1 SGHRS, CDR2 YFSETQ. The ends lost 4 bases at V and 4 bases at J; junction bases unmatched: 12. The CDR3 is 16 amino acids.

The V call is TRBV18, the J call TRBJ2-7; TRBD1 matches 8 bases. The V gene end was trimmed by 6 bases and the J gene end by 1 base; junction bases not matched to a gene: 11. The CDR3 extends over 16 amino acids. Germline V gene data show CDR1 as KGHSH and CDR2 as LQKENI. CDR3 in amino acids: CASSQKQGAQSYEQYF. The CDR3 DNA reads TGTGCCAGCTCTCAAAAGCAGGGGGCCCAGTCCTACGAGCAGTACTTC. The variable domain in full, completed from reference TRBV18 and TRBJ2-7, reads NAGVMQNPRHLVRRRGQEARLRCSPMKGHSHVYWYRQLPEEGLKFMVYLQKENIIDESGMPKERFSAEFPKEGPSILRIQQVVRGDSAAYFCASSQKQGAQSYEQYFGPGTRLTVT.

This sequence joins TRBV7-8 and TRBJ2-2, with D perhaps TRBD1 (5 bases). V was trimmed by 4 bases and J by 8 bases, leaving 23 bases between them. Germline V lookup: CDR1 SGHVS, CDR2 FQNEAQ. This CDR3 region has 17 residues. CDR3: CASSSTFGARVKGELFF. The CDR3 DNA reads as TGTGCCAGCAGCTCAACTTTTGGGGCTAGGGTTAAGGGGGAGCTGTTTTTT.

In this sample, this clone turned up a few times. The chain recombines TRBV15 with TRBJ1-5; D gene unclear. Trimming left V 2 bases short and J 0 bases short, with 11 bases between. CDR1 and CDR2 from the germline V gene are LNHNV and YYDKDF (reference sequence). This CDR3 is built from 16 residues. DNA of the CDR3: TGTGCCACCAGCAGACAGGTGACCTATAGCAATCAGCCCCAGCATTTT. This gives the protein CATSRQVTYSNQPQHF.

This rearrangement joins TRBV4-3 to TRBJ2-3, with 8 bases that match TRBD1. CDR1 and CDR2 (germline): LGHNA, YSLEER. The trim removed 0 bases at V and 6 bases at J, leaving 5 bases unmatched. This CDR3 has 15 amino acids. Written as DNA, the CDR3 is TGCGCCAGCAGCCAAGAGCGACAGGGGTGGGATACGCAGTATTTT. Its protein is CASSQERQGWDTQYF.

The chain employs TRBV13 and TRBJ1-2; D perhaps matches TRBD1 (6 bases). This CDR3 has 15 residues. Germline V gene sequence: CDR1 PRHDT, CDR2 FYEKMQ (reference sequence). The germline V and J ends were trimmed by 5 bases and 4 bases, with 17 bases remaining between them. Written as DNA, the CDR3 is TGTGCCAGCAGCCCCACAGGGCCTCGGGGCTATGGCTACACCTTC. It translates to CASSPTGPRGYGYTF.

The gene calls are TRBV11-3 and TRBJ2-1; 8 nucleotides agree with TRBD2. V was clipped by 2 bases and J by 6 bases; unmatched bases: 6. Looked up from germline, CDR1 is SGHNT and CDR2 is YENEEA. This CDR3 is 15 amino acids long. The CDR3 DNA sequence: TGTGCCAGCAGCTTATCGGAACTAGCGGCCAATGAGCAGTTCTTC. It is translated as CASSLSELAANEQFF.

The rearrangement uses TRBV19 and TRBJ2-1; the D is unclear. CDR3 length: 12 residues. Germline-derived CDR1 and CDR2 are LNHDA and SQIVND (reference sequence). V lost 5 bases, J lost 9 bases, and 11 bases lay in between. CDR3 sequence: CASSAEFAEQFF. The DNA of the CDR3 is TGTGCCAGTAGTGCCGAGTTTGCTGAGCAGTTCTTC.

This clone has a handful of counts. The rearrangement links TRBV19 to TRBJ1-5; tentative D call: TRBD1 (5 bases). This CDR3 spans 14 amino acids. V gave up 8 bases and J gave up 5 bases, with 16 bases separating them. Germline-derived CDR1 and CDR2 are LNHDA and SQIVND (reference sequence). The CDR3: CASSDGGGDQPQHF. CDR3 bases: TGTGCCAGTTCCGACGGGGGTGGCGATCAGCCCCAGCATTTT.

This chain uses TRBV19 with TRBJ2-1; the match to TRBD2 covers 11 bases. The CDR3 length is 18 residues. The V gene's germline CDR1 is LNHDA and CDR2 SQIVND (reference sequence). The trim removed 0 bases at V and 8 bases at J, leaving 12 bases unmatched. The CDR3 loop reads CASSIDHASGGWTDEQFF. CDR3 nucleotides: TGTGCCAGTAGTATAGATCATGCTAGCGGGGGGTGGACCGATGAGCAGTTCTTC.

The CDR3 protein is CASSLQGDYGYTF. The CDR3 region has the DNA TGTGCCAGCAGCTTACAGGGCGACTATGGCTACACCTTC. This chain joins TRBV3-1 (or the pseudogene TRBV3-2) and TRBJ1-2; weak D call: TRBD1 (6 bases). CDR1 is LGHDT, CDR2 YNNKEL, per germline (reference sequence). V shed 5 bases and J shed 3 bases, with 10 bases lying between them. CDR3 length equals 13 residues.

This clone was found once. The rearrangement links TRBV7-2 to TRBJ2-2, with D tentatively TRBD1 (6 bases). Germline loops: CDR1 SGHTA, CDR2 FQGNSA. Deletions cut 5 bases from V and 6 bases from J, with 13 bases between. CDR3 length equals 14 residues. CDR3 coding DNA: TGTGCCAGCAGCCTAGACAGGTTCTCCGGGGAGCTGTTTTTT. It is translated as CASSLDRFSGELFF. Using reference TRBV7-2 and TRBJ2-2 for the parts outside the CDR3, the full variable domain is GAGVSQSPSNKVTEKGKDVELRCDPISGHTALYWYRQSLGQGLEFLIYFQGNSAPDKSGLPSDRFSAERTGGSVSTLTIQRTQQEDSAVYLCASSLDRFSGELFFGEGSRLTVL.

The chain couples TRBV2 to TRBJ2-2; TRBD1 aligns across 11 bases. After removal of 6 bases from V and 2 bases from J, the junction contained 2 bases not matched to a gene. The CDR3 runs to 15 residues. CDR1 and CDR2 from the germline V gene are SNHLY and FYNNEI. For the CDR3, the DNA is TGTGCCAGCAGCGGACAGGGGGCAAACACCGGGGAGCTGTTTTTT. Its protein is CASSGQGANTGELFF.

This chain connects TRBV5-4 to TRBJ2-5, with a tentative D call TRBD2 (6 bases). The ends were cut back, 1 base at V and 2 bases at J, with 18 bases in the middle. The CDR3 runs 17 residues. CDR1 SGHNT and CDR2 YYREEE come from the germline V gene (reference sequence). CDR3 in DNA: TGTGCCAGCAGCTTGCGGGAGAGGTTTCTTAGGCAAGAGACCCAGTACTTC. Translating it yields CASSLRERFLRQETQYF. Drawing the rest from reference TRBV5-4 and TRBJ2-5, the complete variable domain is ETGVTQSPTHLIKTRGQQVTLRCSSQSGHNTVSWYQQALGQGPQFIFQYYREEENGRGNFPPRFSGLQFPNYSSELNVNALELDDSALYLCASSLRERFLRQETQYFGPGTRLLVL.

The chain combines TRBV18 with TRBJ2-1, with D possibly being TRBD1 (5 bases). Trimming took 1 base from V and 4 from J, leaving 11 bases between them. The germline V gene encodes CDR1 KGHSH and CDR2 LQKENI. This CDR3 is 15 amino acids long. The CDR3 DNA sequence: TGTGCCAGCTCACCACTAGTAGGGGTTTACAATGAGCAGTTCTTC. It encodes CASSPLVGVYNEQFF.

The chain uses TRBV28 and TRBJ2-1, with 9 bases lining up with TRBD1. CDR3 length equals 15 residues. Germline CDR1 and CDR2: MDHEN and SYDVKM. After removal of 7 bases from V and 3 bases from J, the junction contained 7 bases not matched to a gene. This CDR3 reads CASTTTGGRYNEQFF. CDR3 in DNA: TGTGCCAGCACGACCACAGGGGGCCGCTACAATGAGCAGTTCTTC.

This clone was seen once. J is TRBJ2-7 and V is TRBV11-2; possible D gene TRBD1, 6 bases. The ends were cut back, 4 bases at V and 5 bases at J, with 27 bases in the middle. The CDR3 totals 18 residues. Germline values: CDR1 SGHAT, CDR2 FQNNGV. CDR3 in amino acids: CASSSTNDRRRNRHEQYV. DNA of the CDR3: TGTGCCAGCAGCTCCACGAACGACAGGCGAAGAAACCGCCACGAGCAGTACGTC.

The rearrangement joins TRBV6-6 to TRBJ1-6; 11 bases fit TRBD1. Germline V gene sequence: CDR1 MNHNY, CDR2 SVGAGI (reference sequence). The CDR3 contains 14 residues. After removal of 4 bases from V and 10 bases from J, the junction contained 3 bases not matched to a gene. Here the CDR3 reads CASSSGTGGSPLHF. In DNA, the CDR3 is TGTGCCAGCAGTTCCGGGACAGGGGGATCACCCCTCCACTTT.

The CDR3 reads CATSDSLGGGRKQETQYF. The CDR3 DNA follows: TGTGCCACCAGTGACTCCCTCGGCGGCGGGAGGAAGCAAGAGACCCAGTACTTC. The gene calls are TRBV24-1 and TRBJ2-5; TRBD2 matches 8 bases. This CDR3 has 18 amino acids. V lost 4 bases and J lost 2; bases outside the gene matches: 14. In germline, CDR1 is KGHDR, CDR2 SFDVKD.

This rearrangement joins TRBV7-6 to TRBJ2-1; TRBD2 aligns across 8 bases. V shed 5 bases, J shed 6 bases, and the junction held 9 bases outside the gene matches. The germline gives CDR1 SGHVS, CDR2 FNYEAQ. The CDR3 covers 15 residues. The CDR3: CASSLKRENSNEQFF. The CDR3 nucleotides read TGTGCCAGCAGCCTTAAGCGGGAGAATAGCAATGAGCAGTTCTTC.

This clone was seen only once. This chain joins TRBV23-1 and TRBJ2-7; 10 nucleotides agree with TRBD1. TRBV23-1 has ORF status, its function being uncertain. J gave up 6 bases and V 6 bases, and 8 bases lay outside the gene matches. The CDR3 runs to 14 residues. CDR3 sequence: CASSPRTGGGEQYF. For the CDR3, the DNA is TGCGCCAGCAGCCCGCGGACAGGGGGTGGCGAGCAGTACTTC.

The chain is built from TRBV29-1 and TRBJ1-2, with a tentative D call TRBD1 (6 bases). CDR1 is SQVTM and CDR2 is ANQGSEA in the germline V gene. V lost 6 bases to trimming and J lost 0 bases, with 8 bases between them. The CDR3 extends over 12 amino acids. The CDR3 region is CSVGTSNYGYTF. Here the CDR3 DNA reads TGCAGCGTCGGGACATCTAACTATGGCTACACCTTC.

This clone has only a few counts. The chain links TRBV5-1 to TRBJ1-6; TRBD1 matches 9 bases. The V segment lost 2 bases and the J segment 6 bases; nucleotides outside the gene matches: 3. The CDR3 extends over 15 amino acids. The germline V gene encodes CDR1 SGHRS and CDR2 YFSETQ. The CDR3, as DNA: TGCGCCAGCAGCTTAACAGGGGGCGTTAATTCACCCCTCCACTTT. Its protein product is CASSLTGGVNSPLHF.